The rows below give T cell receptor beta chains drawn from one sample of a study of T cell responses to AZD1222 COVID-19 vaccine. Profiled with immunoSEQ multiplex PCR; TCRdb holds only in-frame clones, not every one. The table records 200,000 or so clones, about 86% of them present only once. The sample consisted of peripheral blood, taken on day 0 of AZD1222 vaccination. The receptor set was obtained from an adult in good health. Each CDR3 is given with its conserved first and last residue. Fields, in order: D gene, J gene, V gene, clone size, CDR3 protein, CDR3 DNA. D genes are given only for firm matches. Size tells how often a clone was seen (once, few, many) or the class of an expanded clone, and some rows leave it out.

d_gene: NA; j_gene: TRBJ2-7; v_gene: TRBV6-5; abundance: NA; CDR3aa: CASSLTSYNSYEQYF; CDR3nt: TGTGCCAGCAGCCTAACTAGCTACAACTCCTACGAGCAGTACTTC
d_gene: NA; j_gene: TRBJ1-1; v_gene: TRBV21-1; abundance: NA; CDR3aa: CASSARLNLNTEAFF; CDR3nt: TGTGCCAGCAGCGCCCGACTTAACCTGAACACTGAAGCTTTCTTT
d_gene: NA; j_gene: TRBJ1-5; v_gene: TRBV28; abundance: NA; CDR3aa: CATRGGGQPQHF; CDR3nt: TGTGCCACCCGCGGAGGGGGTCAGCCCCAGCATTTT
d_gene: NA; j_gene: TRBJ2-7; v_gene: TRBV9; abundance: NA; CDR3aa: CASSVSGGKDEQYF; CDR3nt: TGTGCCAGCAGCGTCTCCGGGGGCAAGGACGAGCAGTACTTC
d_gene: TRBD1; j_gene: TRBJ2-1; v_gene: TRBV2; abundance: NA; CDR3aa: CASSLRYRGEQFF; CDR3nt: TGTGCCAGCAGTCTAAGGTACAGGGGTGAGCAGTTCTTC
d_gene: NA; j_gene: TRBJ1-1; v_gene: TRBV21-1; abundance: NA; CDR3aa: CARTLQGARNTEAFF; CDR3nt: TGTGCCAGGACTTTACAGGGGGCCCGGAACACTGAAGCTTTCTTT
d_gene: TRBD1; j_gene: TRBJ2-7; v_gene: TRBV28; abundance: NA; CDR3aa: CASRPGGPQEQYF; CDR3nt: TGTGCCAGCAGGCCAGGGGGACCCCAGGAGCAGTACTTC
d_gene: TRBD1; j_gene: TRBJ2-3; v_gene: TRBV7-8; abundance: NA; CDR3aa: CASSRTGGDTQYF; CDR3nt: TGTGCCAGCAGCAGGACAGGGGGAGATACGCAGTATTTT
d_gene: TRBD1; j_gene: TRBJ2-7; v_gene: TRBV30; abundance: NA; CDR3aa: CAWSVQGGEQYF; CDR3nt: TGTGCCTGGAGTGTACAGGGGGGCGAGCAGTACTTC
d_gene: NA; j_gene: TRBJ1-6; v_gene: TRBV6-2/TRBV6-3; abundance: NA; CDR3aa: CASSYSAVSPLHF; CDR3nt: TGTGCCAGCAGTTACTCGGCGGTCTCACCCCTCCACTTT
d_gene: NA; j_gene: TRBJ2-5; v_gene: TRBV7-2; abundance: NA; CDR3aa: CASSRTKTQYF; CDR3nt: TGTGCCAGCAGCAGAACTAAGACCCAGTACTTC
d_gene: TRBD1; j_gene: TRBJ1-2; v_gene: TRBV28; abundance: NA; CDR3aa: CASNPGQGGNYGYTF; CDR3nt: TGTGCCAGCAACCCGGGTCAGGGGGGTAACTATGGCTACACCTTC
d_gene: TRBD1; j_gene: TRBJ2-1; v_gene: TRBV29-1; abundance: NA; CDR3aa: CSVPTGGSRNEQFF; CDR3nt: TGCAGCGTTCCGACAGGGGGCAGTAGGAATGAGCAGTTCTTC
d_gene: NA; j_gene: TRBJ2-1; v_gene: TRBV19; abundance: NA; CDR3aa: CASRPAGPLGNEQFF; CDR3nt: TGTGCCAGTAGGCCCGCGGGGCCCCTTGGGAATGAGCAGTTCTTC
d_gene: NA; j_gene: TRBJ2-2; v_gene: TRBV5-6; abundance: few; CDR3aa: CASSEDRNTGELFF; CDR3nt: TGTGCCAGCAGCGAGGACAGAAACACCGGGGAGCTGTTTTTT
d_gene: TRBD2; j_gene: TRBJ2-3; v_gene: TRBV5-4; abundance: once; CDR3aa: CASSSGLAGGPTDTQYF; CDR3nt: TGTGCCAGCAGCTCGGGACTAGCGGGGGGTCCCACAGATACGCAGTATTTT
d_gene: TRBD2; j_gene: TRBJ2-1; v_gene: TRBV9; abundance: NA; CDR3aa: CASSSREASGASYNEQFF; CDR3nt: TGTGCCAGCAGCAGCCGGGAGGCTAGCGGGGCTTCCTACAATGAGCAGTTCTTC
d_gene: NA; j_gene: TRBJ1-3; v_gene: TRBV9; abundance: once; CDR3aa: CASSEGVGNTIYF; CDR3nt: TGTGCCAGCAGCGAAGGGGTTGGAAACACCATATATTTT
d_gene: TRBD1; j_gene: TRBJ2-5; v_gene: TRBV14; abundance: NA; CDR3aa: CASSQERTGGEETQYF; CDR3nt: TGTGCCAGCAGCCAAGAGCGAACAGGGGGCGAAGAGACCCAGTACTTC
d_gene: NA; j_gene: TRBJ1-2; v_gene: TRBV7-2; abundance: NA; CDR3aa: CASSATGLDYGYTF; CDR3nt: TGTGCCAGCAGCGCCACAGGGCTTGATTATGGCTACACCTTC
d_gene: NA; j_gene: TRBJ2-3; v_gene: TRBV27; abundance: NA; CDR3aa: CASSSRPPPDTQYF; CDR3nt: TGTGCCAGCAGTTCCCGTCCTCCCCCAGATACGCAGTATTTT
d_gene: NA; j_gene: TRBJ1-1; v_gene: TRBV18; abundance: NA; CDR3aa: CASSPLEGMNTEAFF; CDR3nt: TGTGCCAGCTCACCACTTGAGGGGATGAACACTGAAGCTTTCTTT
d_gene: NA; j_gene: TRBJ1-5; v_gene: TRBV6-5; abundance: NA; CDR3aa: CASSYSIGGRPQHF; CDR3nt: TGTGCCAGCAGTTACTCGATTGGGGGGAGGCCCCAGCATTTT
d_gene: TRBD1; j_gene: TRBJ2-7; v_gene: TRBV5-1; abundance: NA; CDR3aa: CASSPRQGYEQYF; CDR3nt: TGCGCCAGCAGCCCCCGACAGGGCTACGAGCAGTACTTC
d_gene: NA; j_gene: TRBJ2-1; v_gene: TRBV3-1/TRBV3-2; abundance: few; CDR3aa: CASSYRLGEQFF; CDR3nt: TGTGCCAGCAGTTACCGACTTGGTGAGCAGTTCTTC
d_gene: TRBD1; j_gene: TRBJ1-5; v_gene: TRBV19; abundance: NA; CDR3aa: CASSGVTGVDNQPQHF; CDR3nt: TGTGCCAGTAGTGGGGTGACAGGGGTGGACAATCAGCCCCAGCATTTT
d_gene: TRBD1; j_gene: TRBJ2-7; v_gene: TRBV3-1/TRBV3-2; abundance: NA; CDR3aa: CASSQRDRNGEQYF; CDR3nt: TGTGCCAGCAGCCAACGGGACAGGAACGGGGAGCAGTACTTC
d_gene: TRBD1; j_gene: TRBJ2-3; v_gene: TRBV7-6; abundance: NA; CDR3aa: CASSSGQGVDTQYF; CDR3nt: TGTGCCAGCAGCTCCGGACAGGGTGTGGATACGCAGTATTTT
d_gene: NA; j_gene: TRBJ2-7; v_gene: TRBV25-1; abundance: NA; CDR3aa: CASSEWGTGSSYEQYF; CDR3nt: TGTGCCAGCAGTGAATGGGGGACGGGGAGCTCCTACGAGCAGTACTTC
d_gene: NA; j_gene: TRBJ1-1; v_gene: TRBV29-1; abundance: NA; CDR3aa: CSVVGATEAFF; CDR3nt: TGCAGCGTTGTGGGAGCCACTGAAGCTTTCTTT
d_gene: NA; j_gene: TRBJ1-3; v_gene: TRBV2; abundance: NA; CDR3aa: CASSDVIRSENTIYF; CDR3nt: TGTGCCAGCAGTGACGTCATTAGGAGCGAAAACACCATATATTTT
d_gene: TRBD1; j_gene: TRBJ1-1; v_gene: TRBV28; abundance: NA; CDR3aa: CASLTWDRGRDTEAFF; CDR3nt: TGTGCCAGCTTAACTTGGGACAGGGGGCGAGACACTGAAGCTTTCTTT
d_gene: NA; j_gene: TRBJ1-1; v_gene: TRBV5-6; abundance: NA; CDR3aa: CASSLAGVGPNTEAFF; CDR3nt: TGTGCCAGCAGCTTGGCCGGTGTAGGGCCCAACACTGAAGCTTTCTTT
d_gene: NA; j_gene: TRBJ1-2; v_gene: TRBV4-2; abundance: NA; CDR3aa: CASSQDSGWGGYTF; CDR3nt: TGTGCCAGCAGCCAAGACTCAGGGTGGGGTGGCTACACCTTC
d_gene: TRBD1; j_gene: TRBJ2-2; v_gene: TRBV19; abundance: NA; CDR3aa: CASRPGQGWSGELFF; CDR3nt: TGTGCCAGTAGACCGGGACAGGGGTGGTCCGGGGAGCTGTTTTTT
d_gene: NA; j_gene: TRBJ2-7; v_gene: TRBV28; abundance: once; CDR3aa: CASSSGTPEQYF; CDR3nt: TGTGCCAGCAGTTCCGGGACCCCTGAGCAGTACTTC
d_gene: NA; j_gene: TRBJ1-1; v_gene: TRBV27; abundance: NA; CDR3aa: CASRPWVNSGEAFF; CDR3nt: TGTGCCAGCCGTCCATGGGTGAACAGTGGGGAAGCTTTCTTT
d_gene: NA; j_gene: TRBJ1-2; v_gene: TRBV7-2; abundance: NA; CDR3aa: CASSLLAVYGYTF; CDR3nt: TGTGCCAGCAGCTTATTGGCAGTCTATGGCTACACCTTC
d_gene: NA; j_gene: TRBJ2-1; v_gene: TRBV9; abundance: NA; CDR3aa: CASSPGDGRRNNEQFF; CDR3nt: TGTGCCAGCAGCCCTGGGGACGGTCGGCGGAACAATGAGCAGTTCTTC
d_gene: TRBD1; j_gene: TRBJ2-1; v_gene: TRBV11-2; abundance: NA; CDR3aa: CASSLRQGFPNEQFF; CDR3nt: TGTGCCAGCAGCCTCCGACAGGGGTTCCCCAATGAGCAGTTCTTC
d_gene: NA; j_gene: TRBJ1-6; v_gene: TRBV5-1; abundance: few; CDR3aa: CASRREGLYNSPLHF; CDR3nt: TGCGCCAGCCGACGCGAAGGGCTCTATAATTCACCCCTCCACTTT
d_gene: TRBD1; j_gene: TRBJ2-7; v_gene: TRBV27; abundance: NA; CDR3aa: CASSLGQGAYEQYF; CDR3nt: TGTGCCAGCAGTTTGGGGCAGGGGGCCTACGAGCAGTACTTC
d_gene: NA; j_gene: TRBJ2-7; v_gene: TRBV5-5; abundance: NA; CDR3aa: CASSLSEGAYEQYF; CDR3nt: TGTGCCAGCAGCTTAAGTGAAGGGGCCTACGAGCAGTACTTC
d_gene: TRBD1; j_gene: TRBJ2-7; v_gene: TRBV19; abundance: NA; CDR3aa: CASSIGGQGADEQYF; CDR3nt: TGTGCCAGTAGTATAGGGGGACAGGGGGCCGACGAGCAGTACTTC
d_gene: TRBD1; j_gene: TRBJ1-3; v_gene: TRBV3-1/TRBV3-2; abundance: NA; CDR3aa: CASSLDRGLGNTIYF; CDR3nt: TGTGCCAGCAGCCTTGACAGGGGGCTTGGAAACACCATATATTTT
d_gene: NA; j_gene: TRBJ1-1; v_gene: TRBV6-5; abundance: NA; CDR3aa: CASSNRPNTEAFF; CDR3nt: TGTGCCAGCAGTAACCGACCCAACACTGAAGCTTTCTTT
d_gene: NA; j_gene: TRBJ2-7; v_gene: TRBV3-1/TRBV3-2; abundance: few; CDR3aa: CASSQVQEASYEQYF; CDR3nt: TGTGCCAGCAGCCAAGTACAGGAGGCCTCCTACGAGCAGTACTTC
d_gene: TRBD1; j_gene: TRBJ1-2; v_gene: TRBV29-1; abundance: NA; CDR3aa: CSATGAAGYGYTF; CDR3nt: TGCAGCGCCACAGGGGCGGCAGGCTATGGCTACACCTTC
d_gene: NA; j_gene: TRBJ2-1; v_gene: TRBV7-8; abundance: once; CDR3aa: CASSLVLLDEQFF; CDR3nt: TGTGCCAGCAGCTTAGTCCTATTAGATGAGCAGTTCTTC
d_gene: NA; j_gene: TRBJ2-2; v_gene: TRBV2; abundance: NA; CDR3aa: CASSAGQFANTGELFF; CDR3nt: TGTGCCAGCAGTGCTGGCCAGTTCGCGAACACCGGGGAGCTGTTTTTT
d_gene: NA; j_gene: TRBJ2-1; v_gene: TRBV5-1; abundance: NA; CDR3aa: CASQSDGARRYNEQFF; CDR3nt: TGCGCCAGCCAGTCGGACGGCGCCCGTAGGTACAATGAGCAGTTCTTC
d_gene: NA; j_gene: TRBJ1-1; v_gene: TRBV5-1; abundance: NA; CDR3aa: CASSLIQGGEAFF; CDR3nt: TGCGCCAGCAGCCTTATACAGGGTGGAGAAGCTTTCTTT
d_gene: NA; j_gene: TRBJ2-7; v_gene: TRBV7-2; abundance: NA; CDR3aa: CASSIAPRDEQYF; CDR3nt: TGTGCCAGCAGCATTGCCCCGAGGGACGAGCAGTACTTC
d_gene: TRBD1; j_gene: TRBJ2-5; v_gene: TRBV7-3; abundance: NA; CDR3aa: CASSQTGGTETQYF; CDR3nt: TGTGCCAGCAGCCAGACAGGGGGCACGGAGACCCAGTACTTC
d_gene: TRBD1; j_gene: TRBJ1-1; v_gene: TRBV30; abundance: NA; CDR3aa: CAWSGGPGQGTEAFF; CDR3nt: TGTGCCTGGAGTGGAGGTCCGGGACAGGGCACTGAAGCTTTCTTT